Many counts were recorded for the clone carrying this T cell receptor beta chain. Its antigen is unidentified. The data belong to a study of molecular identifiers for immune sequencing clone quantification. Study-wide findings and caveats: Clones above 20 RNA copies contained over 97% of effector molecules and under 1% of naive molecules.

As previously described, bulk TCR libraries were made using listed TCR primers. Using its own MiXCR run on the PCR reads, TCRdb lists one record per CDR3 protein. This table holds about 320,000 distinct CDR3 sequences, about 21% found once. Trimming cost V 5 bases and J 0 bases, with 12 bases left between them. In germline, CDR1 is SGHTA, CDR2 FQGTGA. The CDR3 consists of 15 residues. This sequence was found in a human donor in good health. Some libraries in this study had Jurkat cell RNA spiked in. Sequences were obtained from naive CD8+ T cells from blood, with Jurkat cell RNA spiked in. As for subset: FACS-sorted CD8+CD4-CCR7+CD45RA+ naive T cells. The J gene is TRBJ2-3, the V gene TRBV7-3; no firm D call. The CDR3 loop reads CASSLSRTSTDTQYF. The CDR3 bases are TGTGCCAGCAGCCTCAGCAGAACTAGCACAGATACGCAGTATTTT.